The 22 T cell receptor beta chains below were found in one sample sequenced in a study of blood T cell repertoires in COVID-19. Sequenced by immunoSEQ multiplex PCR; TCRdb stores in-frame clones only, minus some. The sample consists of 55,000 to 75,000 clones, about 80% of them appearing once. What was sequenced was peripheral blood. These receptors were taken from an elderly man with COVID-19, enrolled during active disease.

V gene TRBV18 combines with J gene TRBJ1-3, with 12 bases that match TRBD1. V dropped 5 bases and J dropped 4; count of bases not matched to a gene: 6. The CDR3 is made up of 16 amino acids. Per germline, CDR1 KGHSH and CDR2 LQKENI. The CDR3 protein is CASSSGQGAAGNTIYF. DNA for the CDR3: TGTGCCAGCTCATCGGGACAGGGGGCTGCAGGAAACACCATATATTTT.

The rearrangement uses TRBV6-6 and TRBJ2-7; 12 bases map to TRBD1. The CDR3 is 13 residues long. Looked up from germline, CDR1 is MNHNY and CDR2 is SVGAGI (reference sequence). V trimming: 6 bases; J trimming: 6 bases; junction bases outside the gene matches: 3. In nucleotides, the CDR3 is TGTGCCAGCAGGTGGGACAGGGGGCGCGAGCAGTACTTC. Its translation: CASRWDRGREQYF.

The chain is built from TRBV25-1 and TRBJ1-1, with 7 bases aligning to TRBD1. The ends lost 8 bases at V and 1 base at J; junction bases unmatched: 10. The CDR3 is 15 amino acids. Germline CDR1 reads MGHDK; CDR2 reads SYGVNS. The CDR3, as DNA: TGTGCCAGCCAAAATCTCGGGACAGCGAACACTGAAGCTTTCTTT. Protein product: CASQNLGTANTEAFF.

In nucleotides, the CDR3 is TGTGCCAGCAGTCCTGGACAAGCCTTTGGGAACACCATATATTTT. Translation gives CASSPGQAFGNTIYF. V gene TRBV28 combines with J gene TRBJ1-3; D may be TRBD1 (5 bases). V dropped 5 bases and J dropped 7 bases, with 18 bases sitting between them. CDR3 length: 15 residues. Germline CDR1 reads MDHEN; CDR2 reads SYDVKM.

This chain joins TRBV11-3 and TRBJ2-1, with D maybe TRBD2 (7 bases). V was trimmed by 4 bases and J by 7 bases, leaving 11 bases between them. The CDR3 is 13 amino acids. The germline CDR1 and CDR2 sequences are SGHNT and YENEEA. This CDR3 reads CASSYGGRNEQFF. CDR3 DNA sequence: TGTGCCAGCAGCTACGGGGGGCGGAATGAGCAGTTCTTC.

The chain has TRBV6-5 and TRBJ1-5; weak D call: TRBD1 (6 bases). This CDR3 contains 14 residues. Germline loops: CDR1 MNHEY, CDR2 SVGAGI. The V and J ends lost 10 bases and 3 bases respectively, with 16 bases between them. This chain's CDR3 is CATGGGLPNQPQHF. The CDR3 DNA follows: TGTGCCACCGGGGGGGGGCTCCCCAATCAGCCCCAGCATTTT.

In its sample, this clone was seen a few times. This chain joins TRBV5-6 and TRBJ2-3; a weak D match, TRBD1 (6 bases). This CDR3 contains 14 residues. The germline CDR1 and CDR2 sequences are SGHDT and YYEEEE. Trimming took 1 base from V and 4 from J, leaving 10 bases between them. The CDR3 sequence: CASSLTGLSDTQYF. CDR3 nucleotides: TGTGCCAGCAGCTTGACAGGGTTATCAGATACGCAGTATTTT.

The rearrangement joins TRBV19 to TRBJ1-2, with 9 bases matching TRBD1. CDR1 and CDR2 (germline): LNHDA, SQIVND (reference sequence). The CDR3 runs to 14 residues. Trimming cost V 5 bases and J 4 bases; bases outside gene matches: 5. The CDR3 region is CASSLGDRAYGYTF. DNA for the CDR3: TGTGCCAGTAGTTTGGGGGACAGGGCCTATGGCTACACCTTC. Full variable domain (missing parts from reference TRBV19 and TRBJ1-2): DGGITQSPKYLFRKEGQNVTLSCEQNLNHDAMYWYRQDPGQGLRLIYYSQIVNDFQKGDIAEGYSVSREKKESFPLTVTSAQKNPTAFYLCASSLGDRAYGYTFGSGTRLTVV.

The J gene is TRBJ2-1, the V gene TRBV27, with 8 bases identical to TRBD2. Germline V gene sequence: CDR1 MNHEY, CDR2 SMNVEV (reference sequence). After removal of 2 bases from V and 6 bases from J, the junction contained 12 bases not matched to a gene. CDR3 size: 17 residues. CDR3 in DNA: TGTGCCAGCAGTTTAACCCCTTTCGGGGGGGGCCGCAATGAGCAGTTCTTC. As protein: CASSLTPFGGGRNEQFF.

V usage is TRBV18 and J usage is TRBJ1-2; D is unresolved. The CDR3 consists of 13 residues. The V gene lost 3 bases and the J gene lost 5 bases, with 10 bases spanning the gap. Germline V gene lookup returns CDR1 KGHSH and CDR2 LQKENI. As DNA, the CDR3 is TGTGCCAGCTCACCGGACGGGATTTATGGCTACACCTTC. It yields the protein CASSPDGIYGYTF.

This clone was counted once. V gene TRBV10-3 combines with J gene TRBJ2-1; TRBD1 is a possible D gene (5 bases). The CDR3 is made up of 13 amino acids. Germline V lookup: CDR1 ENHRY, CDR2 SYGVKD. V was trimmed by 5 bases and J by 4 bases, leaving 9 bases between them. The CDR3 DNA sequence: TGTGCCATCAGTAGAGACAGATACAATGAGCAGTTCTTC. Translation gives CAISRDRYNEQFF.

This chain uses TRBV28 with TRBJ1-6; 9 bases are shared with TRBD1. The CDR3 length is 13 residues. V was pared by 8 bases and J by 10 bases, with 6 bases of the junction left unmatched. The germline V gene has CDR1 MDHEN and CDR2 SYDVKM. The CDR3 DNA is TGTGCCAGCGGGGACAGGGATCGCTCACCCCTCCACTTT. It translates to CASGDRDRSPLHF.

This chain links TRBV2 with TRBJ2-3, with D perhaps matching TRBD1 (6 bases). CDR1 is SNHLY and CDR2 is FYNNEI in the germline V gene. Trimming removed 5 bases from V and 2 bases from J, with 14 bases in between. The CDR3 spans 15 residues. The CDR3 coding sequence is TGTGCCAGCAGTAAGAGGGGGACAATCACAGATACGCAGTATTTT. It is translated as CASSKRGTITDTQYF.

The chain carries TRBV13 and TRBJ2-1; possible D gene TRBD2, 5 bases. This CDR3 region has 16 residues. Germline lookup yields CDR1 PRHDT and CDR2 FYEKMQ (reference sequence). Trimming left V 4 bases short and J 1 base short, with 14 bases between. The CDR3 DNA is TGTGCCAGCAGCTCAACCGGACGCGGGTCCTACAATGAGCAGTTCTTC. Translated, it gives CASSSTGRGSYNEQFF.

The chain links TRBV2 to TRBJ1-1; D perhaps matches TRBD1 (5 bases). There are 14 residues in the CDR3. V lost 7 bases to trimming and J lost 5 bases, with 17 bases between them. Germline-derived CDR1 and CDR2 are SNHLY and FYNNEI. CDR3 nucleotides: TGTGCCAGCACCCTTGGAGGGGCAGGGACTGAAGCTTTCTTT. This encodes CASTLGGAGTEAFF.

This clone has a single count. The V and J genes are TRBV3-1 (or the pseudogene TRBV3-2) and TRBJ1-5; D may be TRBD1 (6 bases). Trimming cost V 1 base and J 7 bases, with 14 bases left between them. Germline CDR1 LGHDT, CDR2 YNNKEL (reference sequence). The CDR3 is 15 amino acids. The CDR3 DNA sequence: TGTGCCAGCAGCCAAGTATCGGGGGGGCACCAGCCCCAGCATTTT. Translating gives CASSQVSGGHQPQHF.

With respect to this clone: Other DNA sequences in the sample encode the same CDR3. The V call is TRBV7-9, the J call TRBJ2-3; D is possibly TRBD2 (5 bases). The CDR3 length is 14 residues. Looked up from germline, CDR1 is SEHNR and CDR2 is FQNEAQ (reference sequence). V was cut by 2 bases and J by 1 base, with 7 bases left in between. The DNA of the CDR3 is TGTGCCAGCAGCTTACTAGCCGGCACAGATACGCAGTATTTT. Amino acids: CASSLLAGTDTQYF.

The chain is built from TRBV6-5 and TRBJ1-5; D is possibly TRBD1 (5 bases). This CDR3 contains 14 residues. With 7 bases removed from V and 0 bases from J, the gap between germline ends came to 10 bases. The germline CDR1 and CDR2 sequences are MNHEY and SVGAGI. The CDR3 DNA follows: TGTGCCAGCACCGCGGGGGGTAGCAATCAGCCCCAGCATTTT. Protein product: CASTAGGSNQPQHF.

V and J are TRBV15 and TRBJ2-2, with D maybe TRBD2 (6 bases). The CDR3 consists of 15 residues. The germline V gene encodes CDR1 LNHNV and CDR2 YYDKDF (reference sequence). The V and J ends lost 0 bases and 7 bases respectively, with 12 bases between them. For the CDR3, the DNA is TGTGCCACCAGCAGAGATTTTGGCGGGGACGGGGAGCTGTTTTTT. It is translated as CATSRDFGGDGELFF.

V and J are TRBV19 and TRBJ1-2, with a weak D call TRBD1 (5 bases). Germline V gene sequence: CDR1 LNHDA, CDR2 SQIVND (reference sequence). Trimming pared 0 bases from V and 8 bases from J, leaving 16 bases between. This CDR3 region has 15 residues. The CDR3 reads CASSIETAGRSGYTF. The CDR3 DNA reads TGTGCCAGTAGTATAGAAACCGCAGGGAGGAGCGGCTACACCTTC.

The chain couples TRBV5-1 to TRBJ1-5; D call uncertain. V was pared by 5 bases and J by 6 bases, with 12 bases between. The CDR3 extends over 13 amino acids. Germline V gene lookup returns CDR1 SGHRS and CDR2 YFSETQ. CDR3 residues: CASSSEGRQPQHF. Here the CDR3 DNA reads TGCGCCAGCAGTTCTGAGGGTCGTCAGCCCCAGCATTTT.

A single count supports this clone. The chain uses TRBV11-2 and TRBJ2-1; D gene uncertain. Germline CDR1 SGHAT, CDR2 FQNNGV. Trimming left V 5 bases short and J 8 bases short, with 13 bases between. The CDR3 totals 13 residues. CDR3 amino acids: CASSLRTSDEQFF. The CDR3 nucleotides are TGTGCCAGCAGCCTCAGAACCAGCGATGAGCAGTTCTTC.